This TCR beta chain comes out of a study of cytomegalovirus exposure and HLA in healthy donors. 13 Jbeta primers and 60 Vbeta primers were used for the PCR. Some clones are missing from TCRdb's copy, which holds only in-frame ones; the method was immunoSEQ multiplex PCR. The sample carries 130,000 to 150,000 clones, around 79% recorded once. The clonotype was recovered from a woman aged 35 to 49 in good health and CMV-seropositive. The sample consisted of PBMCs.

The CDR3 here is CSVRGTMNTEAFF. In DNA, the CDR3 is TGCAGCGTTAGGGGAACCATGAACACTGAAGCTTTCTTT. The chain combines TRBV29-1 with TRBJ1-1; maybe TRBD1 (5 bases). The germline CDR1 and CDR2 sequences are SQVTM and ANQGSEA. V shed 5 bases and J shed 0 bases, with 10 bases lying between them. The CDR3 loop spans 13 amino acids. The full variable domain, rest sourced from reference TRBV29-1 and TRBJ1-1, is SAVISQKPSRDICQRGTSLTIQCQVDSQVTMMFWYRQQPGQSLTLIATANQGSEATYESGFVIDKFPISRPNLTFSTLTVSNMSPEDSSIYLCSVRGTMNTEAFFGQGTRLTVV.